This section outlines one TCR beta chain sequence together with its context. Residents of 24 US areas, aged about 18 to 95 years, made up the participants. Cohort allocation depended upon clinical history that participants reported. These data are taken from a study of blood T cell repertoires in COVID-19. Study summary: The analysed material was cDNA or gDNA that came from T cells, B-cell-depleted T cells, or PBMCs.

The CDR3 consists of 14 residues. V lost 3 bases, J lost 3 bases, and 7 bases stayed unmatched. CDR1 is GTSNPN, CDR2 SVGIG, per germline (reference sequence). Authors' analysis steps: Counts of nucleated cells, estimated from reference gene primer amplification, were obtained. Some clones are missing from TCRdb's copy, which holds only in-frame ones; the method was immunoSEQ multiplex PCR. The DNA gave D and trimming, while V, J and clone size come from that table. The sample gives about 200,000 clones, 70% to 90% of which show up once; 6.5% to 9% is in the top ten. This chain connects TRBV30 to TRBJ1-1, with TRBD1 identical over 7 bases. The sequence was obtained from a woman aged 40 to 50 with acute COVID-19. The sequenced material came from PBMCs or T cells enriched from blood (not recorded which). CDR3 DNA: TGTGCCTGGAGACCGACAGGGAGATACACTGAAGCTTTCTTT. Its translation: CAWRPTGRYTEAFF.